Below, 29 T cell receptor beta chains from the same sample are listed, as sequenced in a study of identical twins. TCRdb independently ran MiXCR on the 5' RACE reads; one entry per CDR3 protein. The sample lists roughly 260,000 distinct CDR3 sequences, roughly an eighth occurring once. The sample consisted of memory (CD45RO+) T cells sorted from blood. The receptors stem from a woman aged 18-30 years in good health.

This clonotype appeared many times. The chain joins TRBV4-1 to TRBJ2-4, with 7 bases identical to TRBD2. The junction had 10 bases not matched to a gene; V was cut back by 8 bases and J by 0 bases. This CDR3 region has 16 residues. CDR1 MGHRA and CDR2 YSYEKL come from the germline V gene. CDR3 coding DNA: TGCGCCAGCGGGGGGGTGGGGTATCTAGCCAAAAACATTCAGTACTTC. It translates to CASGGVGYLAKNIQYF.

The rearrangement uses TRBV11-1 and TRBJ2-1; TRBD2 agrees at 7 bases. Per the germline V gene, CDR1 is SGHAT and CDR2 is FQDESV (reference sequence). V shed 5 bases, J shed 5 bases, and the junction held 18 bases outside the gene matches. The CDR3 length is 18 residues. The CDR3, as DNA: TGTGCCAGCAGCCCGAACGAGTGGTGGGCGGGAGAAGACAATGAGCAGTTCTTC. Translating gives CASSPNEWWAGEDNEQFF.

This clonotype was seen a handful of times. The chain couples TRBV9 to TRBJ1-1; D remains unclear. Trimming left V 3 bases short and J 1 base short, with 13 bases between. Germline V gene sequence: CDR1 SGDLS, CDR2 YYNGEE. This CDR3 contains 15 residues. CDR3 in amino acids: CASSAQSKENTEAFF. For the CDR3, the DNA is TGTGCCAGCAGCGCCCAGAGTAAAGAGAACACTGAAGCTTTCTTT.

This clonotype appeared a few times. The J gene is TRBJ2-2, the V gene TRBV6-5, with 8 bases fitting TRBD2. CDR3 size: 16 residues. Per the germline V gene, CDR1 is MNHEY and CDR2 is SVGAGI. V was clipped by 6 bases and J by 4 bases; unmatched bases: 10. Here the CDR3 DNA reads TGTGCCAGCAGCTACACGGCGGGAGGTACCACCGGGGAGCTGTTTTTT. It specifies CASSYTAGGTTGELFF.

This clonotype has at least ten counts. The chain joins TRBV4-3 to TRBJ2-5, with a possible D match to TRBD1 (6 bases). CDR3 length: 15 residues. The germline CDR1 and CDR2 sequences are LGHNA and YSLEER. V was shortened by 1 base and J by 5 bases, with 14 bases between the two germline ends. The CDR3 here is CASSQAGTKRETQYF. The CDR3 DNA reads TGCGCCAGCAGCCAAGCGGGGACAAAAAGGGAGACCCAGTACTTC.

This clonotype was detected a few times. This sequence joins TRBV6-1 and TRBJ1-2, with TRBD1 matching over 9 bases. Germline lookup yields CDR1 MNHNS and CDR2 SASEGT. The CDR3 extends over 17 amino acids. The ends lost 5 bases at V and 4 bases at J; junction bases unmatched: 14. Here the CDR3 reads CASSRTGTGSGSYGYTF. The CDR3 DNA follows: TGTGCCAGCAGTAGGACCGGGACAGGGTCGGGCTCCTATGGCTACACCTTC.

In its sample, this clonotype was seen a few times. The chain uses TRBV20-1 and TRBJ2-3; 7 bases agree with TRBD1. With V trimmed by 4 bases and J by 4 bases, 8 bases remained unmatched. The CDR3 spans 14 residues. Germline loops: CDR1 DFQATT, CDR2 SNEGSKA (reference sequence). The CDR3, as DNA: TGCAGTGCTACTCGACAGGGCGGTGCAGATACGCAGTATTTT. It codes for CSATRQGGADTQYF.

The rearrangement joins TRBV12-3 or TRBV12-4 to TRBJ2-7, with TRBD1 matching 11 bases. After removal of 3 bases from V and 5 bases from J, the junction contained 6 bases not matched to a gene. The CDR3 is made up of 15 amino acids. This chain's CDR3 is CASSFGGQGVHEQYF. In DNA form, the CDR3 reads TGTGCCAGCAGTTTCGGGGGACAGGGGGTCCACGAGCAGTACTTC.

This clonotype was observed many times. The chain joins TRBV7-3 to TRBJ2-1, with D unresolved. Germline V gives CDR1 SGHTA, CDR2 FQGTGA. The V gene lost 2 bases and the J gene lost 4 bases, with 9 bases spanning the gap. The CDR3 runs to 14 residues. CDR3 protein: CASSLQADYNEQFF. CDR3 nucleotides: TGTGCCAGCAGCTTACAAGCAGATTACAATGAGCAGTTCTTC.

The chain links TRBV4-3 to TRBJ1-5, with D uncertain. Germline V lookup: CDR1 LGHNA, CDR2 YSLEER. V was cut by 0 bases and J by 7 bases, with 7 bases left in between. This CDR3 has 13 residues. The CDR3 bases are TGCGCCAGCAGCCAAGATCAAGGCCAGCCCCAGCATTTT. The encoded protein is CASSQDQGQPQHF.

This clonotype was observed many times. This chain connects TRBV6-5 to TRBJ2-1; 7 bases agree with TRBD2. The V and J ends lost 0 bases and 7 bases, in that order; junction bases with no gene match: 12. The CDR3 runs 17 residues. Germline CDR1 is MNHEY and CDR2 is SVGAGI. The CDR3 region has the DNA TGTGCCAGCAGTTACTCCCTACCGGCGGGAGCTAGGAATGAGCAGTTCTTC. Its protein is CASSYSLPAGARNEQFF.

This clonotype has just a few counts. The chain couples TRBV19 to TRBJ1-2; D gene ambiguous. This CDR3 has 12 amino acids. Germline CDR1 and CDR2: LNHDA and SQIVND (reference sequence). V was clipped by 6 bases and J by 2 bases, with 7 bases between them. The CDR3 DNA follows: TGTGCCAGTAGAAGCGTCAACTATGGCTACACCTTC. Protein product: CASRSVNYGYTF.

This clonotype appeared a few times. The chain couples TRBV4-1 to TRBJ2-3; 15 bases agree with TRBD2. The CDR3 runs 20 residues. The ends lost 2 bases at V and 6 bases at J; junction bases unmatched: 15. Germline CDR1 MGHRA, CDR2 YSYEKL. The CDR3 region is CASSQPGLAGGPRGSDTQYF. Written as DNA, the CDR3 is TGCGCCAGCAGCCAACCCGGACTAGCGGGGGGGCCTAGGGGTTCTGATACGCAGTATTTT.

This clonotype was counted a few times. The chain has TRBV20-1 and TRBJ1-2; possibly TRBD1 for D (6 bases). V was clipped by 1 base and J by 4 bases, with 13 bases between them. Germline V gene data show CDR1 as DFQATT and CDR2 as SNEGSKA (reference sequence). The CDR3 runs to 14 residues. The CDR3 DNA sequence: TGCAGTGCTAGAGGCTCCGGGACACTCTATGGCTACACCTTC. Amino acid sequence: CSARGSGTLYGYTF.

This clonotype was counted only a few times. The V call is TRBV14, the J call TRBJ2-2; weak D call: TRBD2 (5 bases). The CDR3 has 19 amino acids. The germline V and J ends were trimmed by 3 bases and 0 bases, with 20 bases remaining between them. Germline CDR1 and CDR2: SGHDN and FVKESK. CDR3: CASSQTTKRTLTNTGELFF. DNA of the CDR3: TGTGCCAGCAGCCAGACAACAAAGCGGACCCTCACGAACACCGGGGAGCTGTTTTTT.

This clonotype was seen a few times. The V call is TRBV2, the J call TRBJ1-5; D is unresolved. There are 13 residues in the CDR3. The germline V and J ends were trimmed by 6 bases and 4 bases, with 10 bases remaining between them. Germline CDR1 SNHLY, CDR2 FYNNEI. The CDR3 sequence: CASRLVGNQPQHF. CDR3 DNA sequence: TGTGCCAGCAGGCTGGTTGGAAATCAGCCCCAGCATTTT.

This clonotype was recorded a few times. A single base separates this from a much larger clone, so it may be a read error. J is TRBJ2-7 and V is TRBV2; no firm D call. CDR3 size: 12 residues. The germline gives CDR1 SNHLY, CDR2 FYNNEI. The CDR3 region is CTSRRASYEQYF. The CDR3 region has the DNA TGTACCAGCAGGAGAGCGAGCTACGAGCAGTACTTC.

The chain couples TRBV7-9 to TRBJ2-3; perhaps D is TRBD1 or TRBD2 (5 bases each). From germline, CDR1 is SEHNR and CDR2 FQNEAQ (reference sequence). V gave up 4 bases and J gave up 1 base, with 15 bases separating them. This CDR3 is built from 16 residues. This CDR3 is CASSSGGHFGTDTQYF. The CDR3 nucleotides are TGTGCCAGCAGCTCCGGAGGACACTTCGGCACAGATACGCAGTATTTT. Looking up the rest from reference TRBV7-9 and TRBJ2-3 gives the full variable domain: DTGVSQNPRHKITKRGQNVTFRCDPISEHNRLYWYRQTLGQGPEFLTYFQNEAQLEKSRLLSDRFSAERPKGSFSTLEIQRTEQGDSAMYLCASSSGGHFGTDTQYFGPGTRLTVL.

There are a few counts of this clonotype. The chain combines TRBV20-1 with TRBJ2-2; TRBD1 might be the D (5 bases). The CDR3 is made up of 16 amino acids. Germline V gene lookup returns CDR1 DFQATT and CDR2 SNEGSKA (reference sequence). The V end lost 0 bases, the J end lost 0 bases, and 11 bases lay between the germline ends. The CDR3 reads CSARDRQHSNTGELFF. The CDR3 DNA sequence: TGCAGTGCTAGAGATCGACAGCATTCGAACACCGGGGAGCTGTTTTTT.

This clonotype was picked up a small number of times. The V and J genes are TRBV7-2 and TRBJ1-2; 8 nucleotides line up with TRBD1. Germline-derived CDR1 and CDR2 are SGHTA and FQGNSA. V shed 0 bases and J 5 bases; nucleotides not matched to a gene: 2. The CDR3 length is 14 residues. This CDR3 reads CASSLATGEYGYTF. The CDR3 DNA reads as TGTGCCAGCAGCTTAGCGACAGGGGAATATGGCTACACCTTC.

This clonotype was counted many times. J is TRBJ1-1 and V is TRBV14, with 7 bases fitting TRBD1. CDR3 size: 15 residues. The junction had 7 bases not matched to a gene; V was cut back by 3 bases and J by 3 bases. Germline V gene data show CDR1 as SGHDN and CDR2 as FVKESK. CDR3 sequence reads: CASSHSRGLDTEAFF. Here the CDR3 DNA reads TGTGCCAGCAGCCATTCTAGGGGGCTGGACACTGAAGCTTTCTTT.

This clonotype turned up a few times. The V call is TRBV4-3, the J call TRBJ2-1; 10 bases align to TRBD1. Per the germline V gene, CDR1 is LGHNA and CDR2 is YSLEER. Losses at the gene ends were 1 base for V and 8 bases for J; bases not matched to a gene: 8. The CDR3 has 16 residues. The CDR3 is CASSQAYSDRGYEQFF. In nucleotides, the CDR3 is TGCGCCAGCAGCCAAGCCTACTCGGACAGGGGGTATGAGCAGTTCTTC.

CDR3 coding DNA: TGTGCCAGCAGCGTCGGGACTAGCGGGGAAAATGAGCAGTTCTTC. Protein sequence: CASSVGTSGENEQFF. The V call is TRBV9, the J call TRBJ2-1, with 13 nucleotides matching TRBD2. The CDR3 spans 15 residues. The trim removed 2 bases at V and 7 bases at J, leaving 3 bases unmatched. Germline loops: CDR1 SGDLS, CDR2 YYNGEE.

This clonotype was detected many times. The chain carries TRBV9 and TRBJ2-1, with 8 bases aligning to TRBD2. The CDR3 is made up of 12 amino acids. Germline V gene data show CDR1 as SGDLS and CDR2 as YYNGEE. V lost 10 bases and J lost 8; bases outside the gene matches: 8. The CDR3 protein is CASGGAGDEQFF. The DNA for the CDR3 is TGTGCCTCGGGGGGGGCTGGGGATGAGCAGTTCTTC. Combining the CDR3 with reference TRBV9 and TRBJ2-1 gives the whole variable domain DSGVTQTPKHLITATGQRVTLRCSPRSGDLSVYWYQQSLDQGLQFLIQYYNGEERAKGNILERFSAQQFPDLHSELNLSSLELGDSALYFCASGGAGDEQFFGPGTRLTVL.

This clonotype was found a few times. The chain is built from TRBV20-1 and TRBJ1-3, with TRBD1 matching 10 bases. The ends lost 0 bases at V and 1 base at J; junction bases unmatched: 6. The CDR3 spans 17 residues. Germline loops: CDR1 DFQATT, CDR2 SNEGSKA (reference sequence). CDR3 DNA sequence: TGCAGTGCTAGAGACTTGGACAGGGGGTCTTCTGGAAACACCATATATTTT. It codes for CSARDLDRGSSGNTIYF.

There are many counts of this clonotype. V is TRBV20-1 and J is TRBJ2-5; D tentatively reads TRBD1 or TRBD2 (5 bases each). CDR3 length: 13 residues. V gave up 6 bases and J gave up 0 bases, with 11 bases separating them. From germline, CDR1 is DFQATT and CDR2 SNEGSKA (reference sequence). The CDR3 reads CSAPGPYQETQYF. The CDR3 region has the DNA TGCAGTGCCCCGGGACCCTACCAAGAGACCCAGTACTTC.

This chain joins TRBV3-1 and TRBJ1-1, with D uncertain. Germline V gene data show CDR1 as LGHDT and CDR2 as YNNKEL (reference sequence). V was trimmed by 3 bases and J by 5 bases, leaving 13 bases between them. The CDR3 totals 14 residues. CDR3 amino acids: CASSHPQSRTEAFF. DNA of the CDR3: TGTGCCAGCAGCCATCCGCAGAGCCGGACTGAAGCTTTCTTT.

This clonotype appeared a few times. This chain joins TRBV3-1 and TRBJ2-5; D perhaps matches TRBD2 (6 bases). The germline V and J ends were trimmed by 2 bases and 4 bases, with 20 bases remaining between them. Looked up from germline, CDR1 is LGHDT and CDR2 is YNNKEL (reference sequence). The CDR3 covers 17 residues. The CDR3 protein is CASSQSGGLLGGETQYF. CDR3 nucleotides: TGTGCCAGCAGCCAATCCGGAGGTCTACTCGGGGGAGAGACCCAGTACTTC.

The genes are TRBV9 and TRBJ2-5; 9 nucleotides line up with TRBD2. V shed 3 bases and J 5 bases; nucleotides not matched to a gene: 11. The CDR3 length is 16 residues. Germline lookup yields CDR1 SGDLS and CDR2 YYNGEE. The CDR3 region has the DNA TGTGCCAGCAGCGCCACCCGGGCTAGCGGGATTGAGACCCAGTACTTC. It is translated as CASSATRASGIETQYF.